One and the same sample provided the 23 T cell receptor beta chains below, sequenced in a study of cytomegalovirus exposure and HLA in healthy donors. Amplification used 60 Vbeta primers and 13 Jbeta primers. Data came from immunoSEQ multiplex PCR; TCRdb stores just in-frame clones and leaves some out. The sample has 200,000 to 250,000 clones; roughly 70% are singletons. The sample taken for sequencing was PBMCs. The receptor source for this set is a woman in her thirties in good health and CMV-seronegative.

In its sample, this clone was seen a few times. The chain employs TRBV9 and TRBJ1-1; a weak D match, TRBD1 (5 bases). The CDR3 has 15 residues. The V end lost 1 base, the J end lost 1 base, and 11 bases lay between the germline ends. Germline CDR1 is SGDLS and CDR2 is YYNGEE. The DNA of the CDR3 is TGTGCCAGCAGCGTAATCGGGGGTGGGAACACTGAAGCTTTCTTT. The encoded protein is CASSVIGGGNTEAFF.

This chain connects TRBV5-4 to TRBJ1-1; maybe TRBD1 (6 bases). The V end was cut by 2 bases, the J end by 1 base, with 18 bases between. The germline gives CDR1 SGHNT, CDR2 YYREEE (reference sequence). The CDR3 length is 17 residues. The CDR3 coding sequence is TGTGCCAGCAGCTTATTCGGGGGGCGAGTGGAGAACACTGAAGCTTTCTTT. Residues: CASSLFGGRVENTEAFF. Variable domain in full (rest from reference TRBV5-4 and TRBJ1-1): ETGVTQSPTHLIKTRGQQVTLRCSSQSGHNTVSWYQQALGQGPQFIFQYYREEENGRGNFPPRFSGLQFPNYSSELNVNALELDDSALYLCASSLFGGRVENTEAFFGQGTRLTVV.

This clone occurred a few times. The CDR3 carries no conserved terminal phenylalanine or tryptophan, so it likely arises from a read error. The genes are TRBV30 and TRBJ1-5, with 8 nucleotides matching TRBD1. The CDR3 runs to 16 residues. Germline V CDR1 and CDR2: GTSNPN, SVGIG (reference sequence). The CDR3 DNA sequence: TGTGACTGGAGTTTGAGGACAGGGCACCTTCCTCAGCCCCAGCATTTG. It yields the protein CDWSLRTGHLPQPQHL.

The rearrangement links TRBV14 to TRBJ1-2; D unresolved. V was clipped by 1 base and J by 0 bases, with 3 bases between them. This CDR3 is 13 amino acids long. Germline CDR1 SGHDN, CDR2 FVKESK. The CDR3 loop is CASSQVANYGYTF. Written as DNA, the CDR3 is TGTGCCAGCAGCCAAGTAGCTAACTATGGCTACACCTTC.

This clone was seen a single time. The V and J genes are TRBV2 and TRBJ1-4, with unresolved D. The germline V gene encodes CDR1 SNHLY and CDR2 FYNNEI. The CDR3 runs to 16 residues. V lost 2 bases and J 5 bases, leaving 15 bases between the germline ends. The CDR3 loop reads CASSEPVRGLNEKLFF. CDR3 bases: TGTGCCAGCAGTGAACCCGTTCGGGGTCTGAATGAAAAACTGTTTTTT. Complete variable domain (other parts from reference TRBV2 and TRBJ1-4): EPEVTQTPSHQVTQMGQEVILRCVPISNHLYFYWYRQILGQKVEFLVSFYNNEISEKSEIFDDQFSVERPDGSNFTLKIRSTKLEDSAMYFCASSEPVRGLNEKLFFGSGTQLSVL.

The gene calls are TRBV7-6 and TRBJ1-6; maybe TRBD1 (5 bases). The CDR3 spans 14 residues. Germline CDR1 and CDR2: SGHVS and FNYEAQ. Trimming cost V 5 bases and J 7 bases, with 12 bases left between them. For the CDR3, the DNA is TGTGCCAGCAGCCTTCTGGGGCCAAATTCACCCCTCCACTTT. Its translation: CASSLLGPNSPLHF.

The rearrangement joins TRBV25-1 to TRBJ2-1; the D is unclear. CDR1 is MGHDK, CDR2 SYGVNS, per germline. The CDR3 is 13 amino acids. V lost 4 bases, J lost 3 bases, and 7 bases lay in between. The CDR3 DNA reads TGTGCCAGCAGTGGGGCCTACTACAATGAGCAGTTCTTC. Translation gives CASSGAYYNEQFF.

The V and J genes are TRBV27 and TRBJ1-6; a possible D gene is TRBD1 (5 bases). The CDR3 spans 15 residues. Germline loops: CDR1 MNHEY, CDR2 SMNVEV (reference sequence). Trimming cost V 5 bases and J 7 bases, with 15 bases left between them. CDR3 loop: CASSPGRVANSPLHF. The CDR3 DNA reads TGTGCCAGCAGTCCGGGCAGGGTTGCGAATTCACCCCTCCACTTT.

The rearrangement uses TRBV11-2 and TRBJ2-3, with D tentatively TRBD2 (5 bases). Trimming removed 1 base from V and 0 bases from J, with 8 bases in between. CDR1 is SGHAT and CDR2 is FQNNGV in the germline V gene. The CDR3 loop spans 15 amino acids. The CDR3: CASSLGERSTDTQYF. Here the CDR3 DNA reads TGTGCCAGCAGCTTAGGGGAGCGGAGCACAGATACGCAGTATTTT.

The chain has TRBV5-6 and TRBJ1-2, with D perhaps TRBD1 (5 bases). The V and J ends lost 0 bases and 0 bases respectively, with 18 bases between them. The length of the CDR3 is 18 residues. CDR1 is SGHDT, CDR2 YYEEEE, per germline. Written as DNA, the CDR3 is TGTGCCAGCAGCTTGGGATCTTTCGGGGGGGAAGCTAACTATGGCTACACCTTC. The encoded protein is CASSLGSFGGEANYGYTF.

The chain links TRBV19 to TRBJ1-1, with D possibly being TRBD1 (6 bases). This CDR3 spans 15 amino acids. Between the trimmed V and J ends, which lost 5 bases and 4 bases, there was a span of 17 bases. Per germline, CDR1 LNHDA and CDR2 SQIVND (reference sequence). CDR3 in DNA: TGTGCCAGTAGTCCCCTCCGGGGGGCACGCACTGAAGCTTTCTTT. Translating it yields CASSPLRGARTEAFF.

The V call is TRBV2, the J call TRBJ1-2, with 8 bases lining up with TRBD1. V was clipped by 9 bases and J by 5 bases; unmatched bases: 5. Germline V gene sequence: CDR1 SNHLY, CDR2 FYNNEI. CDR3 length: 12 residues. DNA of the CDR3: TGTGCCAGACGGACAGGGAGTTATGGCTACACCTTC. As protein: CARRTGSYGYTF.

This clone has just a few counts. The chain is built from TRBV5-4 and TRBJ1-2; 8 nucleotides match TRBD1. The CDR3 is 15 residues long. From germline, CDR1 is SGHNT and CDR2 YYREEE (reference sequence). After removal of 4 bases from V and 0 bases from J, the junction contained 5 bases not matched to a gene. The CDR3 DNA sequence: TGTGCCAGCAGCGATGGGACAGGTCCTAACTATGGCTACACCTTC. Translated: CASSDGTGPNYGYTF. Variable domain in full (rest from reference TRBV5-4 and TRBJ1-2): ETGVTQSPTHLIKTRGQQVTLRCSSQSGHNTVSWYQQALGQGPQFIFQYYREEENGRGNFPPRFSGLQFPNYSSELNVNALELDDSALYLCASSDGTGPNYGYTFGSGTRLTVV.

This clone has a handful of counts. V gene TRBV5-1 combines with J gene TRBJ1-2; D remains ambiguous. V lost 0 bases to trimming and J lost 7 bases, with 7 bases between them. The germline CDR1 and CDR2 sequences are SGHRS and YFSETQ. The CDR3 has 12 amino acids. CDR3 sequence (DNA): TGCGCCAGCAGCTTGGAGCCAGGTGGCTACACCTTC. This gives the protein CASSLEPGGYTF.

V is TRBV30 and J is TRBJ1-5; 7 bases map to TRBD1. With V trimmed by 1 base and J by 3 bases, 6 bases remained unmatched. Germline lookup yields CDR1 GTSNPN and CDR2 SVGIG (reference sequence). This CDR3 region has 15 residues. CDR3: CAWSGDRRSNQPQHF. CDR3 bases: TGTGCCTGGAGTGGGGACAGAAGGTCCAATCAGCCCCAGCATTTT.

V usage is TRBV27 and J usage is TRBJ2-1, with 14 positions matching TRBD2. This CDR3 has 15 residues. The V segment lost 5 bases and the J segment 7 bases; nucleotides outside the gene matches: 4. Germline V gives CDR1 MNHEY, CDR2 SMNVEV (reference sequence). The CDR3 protein is CASSPGTSGRNEQFF. In DNA, the CDR3 is TGTGCCAGCAGTCCGGGGACTAGCGGGAGAAATGAGCAGTTCTTC.

The CDR3 nucleotides are TGTGCCTGGACTCCCCGGGGGACTGAAGCTTTCTTT. This gives the protein CAWTPRGTEAFF. The J gene is TRBJ1-1, the V gene TRBV30; D might be TRBD1 (5 bases). There are 12 residues in the CDR3. Germline values: CDR1 GTSNPN, CDR2 SVGIG (reference sequence). Trimming shortened V by 4 bases and J by 5 bases, and 11 bases separated the two germline ends.

The J gene is TRBJ2-3, the V gene TRBV18; 12 nucleotides agree with TRBD1. Germline CDR1 and CDR2: KGHSH and LQKENI. V lost 2 bases and J lost 5; bases outside the gene matches: 2. The CDR3 is made up of 15 amino acids. The CDR3 protein is CASSPRDRGQDTQYF. CDR3 coding DNA: TGTGCCAGCTCACCAAGGGACAGGGGGCAAGATACGCAGTATTTT.

The chain uses TRBV6-5 and TRBJ1-2; possibly TRBD1 for D (6 bases). Germline CDR1 MNHEY, CDR2 SVGAGI. The CDR3 extends over 14 amino acids. V dropped 0 bases and J dropped 8 bases, with 13 bases sitting between them. The CDR3 DNA follows: TGTGCCAGCAGTTACTCAGGACAGAAGTGGGGCTACACCTTC. It specifies CASSYSGQKWGYTF.

In this sample, this clone turned up a few times. The V and J genes are TRBV4-1 and TRBJ1-4; 8 bases are a match to TRBD1. Germline V gene lookup returns CDR1 MGHRA and CDR2 YSYEKL. V lost 8 bases, J lost 10 bases, and 9 bases stayed unmatched. The CDR3 loop spans 13 amino acids. The CDR3 reads CASVGQGPGKLFF. DNA for the CDR3: TGCGCCAGCGTTGGACAGGGCCCCGGAAAACTGTTTTTT.

V is TRBV7-2 and J is TRBJ1-1; weak D call: TRBD1 (5 bases). The CDR3 has 16 amino acids. The V gene's germline CDR1 is SGHTA and CDR2 FQGNSA. V was pared by 1 base and J by 1 base, with 13 bases between. The CDR3 DNA reads as TGTGCCAGCAGCTTAGGATACGGGGGAACGAACACTGAAGCTTTCTTT. This encodes CASSLGYGGTNTEAFF.

The J gene is TRBJ2-3, the V gene TRBV28; 12 bases line up with TRBD2. The CDR3 has 15 residues. V trimming: 6 bases; J trimming: 8 bases; junction bases outside the gene matches: 9. Germline CDR1 MDHEN, CDR2 SYDVKM. The CDR3 DNA reads TGTGCCAGCAGATGGGAACTAGCGGGAGGATCTACGCAGTATTTT. Translated: CASRWELAGGSTQYF.

The table lists this clone with many counts. This rearrangement joins TRBV7-9 to TRBJ1-1; possible D gene TRBD1, 5 bases. The CDR3 is 14 residues long. CDR1 is SEHNR, CDR2 FQNEAQ, per germline (reference sequence). V lost 0 bases and J lost 0, with 5 bases in between. CDR3 sequence reads: CASSLATVNTEAFF. The CDR3, as DNA: TGTGCCAGCAGCTTAGCGACAGTGAACACTGAAGCTTTCTTT.